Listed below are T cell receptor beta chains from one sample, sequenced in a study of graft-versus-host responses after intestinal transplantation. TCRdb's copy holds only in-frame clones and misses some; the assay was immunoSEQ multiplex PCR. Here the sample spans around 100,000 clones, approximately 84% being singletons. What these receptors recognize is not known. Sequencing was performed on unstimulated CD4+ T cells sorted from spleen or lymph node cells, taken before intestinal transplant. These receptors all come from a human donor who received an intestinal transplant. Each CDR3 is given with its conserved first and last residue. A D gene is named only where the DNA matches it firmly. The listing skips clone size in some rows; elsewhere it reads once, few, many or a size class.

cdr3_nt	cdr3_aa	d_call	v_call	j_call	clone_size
TGTGCCAGCAGCTTGGGGGGTGGCCGTGGTACGCAGTATTTT	CASSLGGGRGTQYF	-	TRBV5-6	TRBJ2-3	once
TGCGCCGGTTCAGGGGAAGAGACCCAGTACTTC	CAGSGEETQYF	-	TRBV5-1	TRBJ2-5	once
TGTGCCAGCAGCTCCGACAGCAACGCCCGAGGCTACACCTTC	CASSSDSNARGYTF	-	TRBV11-1	TRBJ1-2	-
TGTGCCGGCACAAGGACAGGTTTTCCCTACGAGCAGTACTTC	CAGTRTGFPYEQYF	TRBD1	TRBV5-3	TRBJ2-7	-
TGTGCCAGCTCACAGACTAGCGGGAATAATGAGCAGTTCTTC	CASSQTSGNNEQFF	TRBD2	TRBV18	TRBJ2-1	-
TGTGCCAGCAGCCCCCAGGGTCTCCTCACGCAGTATTTT	CASSPQGLLTQYF	-	TRBV6-1	TRBJ2-3	few
TGTGCCAGCAGCGGCACCCCCAGGGGTCAAGGGGAGACCCAGTACTTC	CASSGTPRGQGETQYF	-	TRBV5-4	TRBJ2-5	-
TGTGCCAGCATTGGACAGACGAACACTGAAGCTTTCTTT	CASIGQTNTEAFF	-	TRBV6-5	TRBJ1-1	-
TGCGCCAGCAGCTTGGCTGGACAGCTGAACACTGAAGCTTTCTTT	CASSLAGQLNTEAFF	-	TRBV5-1	TRBJ1-1	-
TGTGCCAGCCGAATGGGACGGTATAATTCACCCCTCCACTTT	CASRMGRYNSPLHF	-	TRBV25-1	TRBJ1-6	-
TGTGCCAGTAGTAGTCGTATCGGGGGGGCCCACGGCACTGAAGCTTTCTTT	CASSSRIGGAHGTEAFF	-	TRBV19	TRBJ1-1	few
TGTGCCAGCAGTGAGAGCACTGAAGCTTTCTTT	CASSESTEAFF	-	TRBV28	TRBJ1-1	-
TGTGCCAGCAGCTTAGCGGGGTCGGATACCTACGAGCAGTACTTC	CASSLAGSDTYEQYF	-	TRBV7-3	TRBJ2-7	-
TGTGCCAGCTCACCACGGGTGGGGGAGACCCAGTACTTC	CASSPRVGETQYF	-	TRBV18	TRBJ2-5	once
TGCGCCAGCTCTCCGACAGGCACCCCAACAGATACGCAGTATTTT	CASSPTGTPTDTQYF	-	TRBV10-1	TRBJ2-3	once
TGTGCCTGGAGTTGGCCCGGGGGGACCCAGTACTTC	CAWSWPGGTQYF	-	TRBV30	TRBJ2-5	-
TGTGCCAGCAGCCTCCTGACTAGCGGAGGATACAATGAGCAGTTCTTC	CASSLLTSGGYNEQFF	TRBD2	TRBV11-2	TRBJ2-1	-
TGTGCCAGCAGCGTCTATACGGGAAGCGGAAGAAGCAATGAGCAGTTCTTC	CASSVYTGSGRSNEQFF	-	TRBV9	TRBJ2-1	once
TGTGCCAGCAGTTTAACCAGACAACAAGAGACCCAGTACTTC	CASSLTRQQETQYF	-	TRBV6-5	TRBJ2-5	-
TGCGCCAGCACTAGGGGACAGTTGACCTACGAGCAGTACTTC	CASTRGQLTYEQYF	TRBD1	TRBV10-2	TRBJ2-7	-
TGTGCCAGCAGCGTATTATCGAGCGGCGCGAACACCGGGGAGCTGTTTTTT	CASSVLSSGANTGELFF	-	TRBV9	TRBJ2-2	-
TGTGCCAGCAGCGTTGCGACTACCGCACCCACAGATACGCAGTATTTT	CASSVATTAPTDTQYF	-	TRBV2	TRBJ2-3	-
TGTGCCAGCAGCCCACCGGGACAGGGGGCTACCTACGAGCAGTACTTC	CASSPPGQGATYEQYF	TRBD1	TRBV6-6	TRBJ2-7	-
TGTGCCTGGAGTACGGGACAGGGTTCCTACAATGAGCAGTTCTTC	CAWSTGQGSYNEQFF	TRBD1	TRBV30	TRBJ2-1	-
TGTGCCAGCAGCGTAGTAGGGGCGGCCACAGATACGCAGTATTTT	CASSVVGAATDTQYF	-	TRBV9	TRBJ2-3	-
TGTGCCAGCAGTAGGGACAGGGACGAGCAGTACTTC	CASSRDRDEQYF	TRBD1	TRBV2	TRBJ2-7	once
TGTGCCAGCCATATGAAAGTAGCGGGGTTTAATGAGCAGTTCTTC	CASHMKVAGFNEQFF	TRBD2	TRBV6-1	TRBJ2-1	-
TGTGCCAGCAGCCCGGGACTAGCGGGAGTATACGAGCAGTACTTC	CASSPGLAGVYEQYF	TRBD2	TRBV28	TRBJ2-7	once
TGCGCCAGCAGCTTGGCCCAGGCACTTAACTATGGCTACACCTTC	CASSLAQALNYGYTF	-	TRBV5-1	TRBJ1-2	-
TGTGCCAGCAGCCCCCTTACGGGGGTCGACTACGAGCAGTACTTC	CASSPLTGVDYEQYF	-	TRBV9	TRBJ2-7	-
TGCGCCAGCAGCCCGAAATGGGGCGTCTCTGGAAACACCATATATTTT	CASSPKWGVSGNTIYF	-	TRBV5-1	TRBJ1-3	-
TGTGCCAGCACCTATAGCGGGAGGGGAAGAAATGAGCAGTTCTTC	CASTYSGRGRNEQFF	TRBD2	TRBV2	TRBJ2-1	once
TGTGCCAGCAGCTTAGAGGCAGGCAATCAGCCCCAGCATTTT	CASSLEAGNQPQHF	-	TRBV7-9	TRBJ1-5	-
TGTGCCAGCAGCATTCTCGGGACACTTTTC	CASSILGTLF	-	TRBV7-9	TRBJ2-7	-
TGTGCCAGCAGGAAACTTAGCGGGGGGGCCGACGAGCAGTACTTC	CASRKLSGGADEQYF	TRBD2	TRBV6-5	TRBJ2-7	few
TGTGCCAGCAGTTTGGGCCGGAACTACGAGCAGTACTTC	CASSLGRNYEQYF	-	TRBV6-6	TRBJ2-7	-
TGTGCCATCCCCTTTCCCAGCTCCTACAATGAGCAGTTCTTC	CAIPFPSSYNEQFF	-	TRBV6-1	TRBJ2-1	-
TGTGCCAGCTCATCCTCGCAAGGGCCTGAAGCTTTCTTT	CASSSSQGPEAFF	-	TRBV18	TRBJ1-1	-
TGTGCCAGTACCCCAGACGGGGGTACGAGCACCGGGGAGCTGTTTTTT	CASTPDGGTSTGELFF	-	TRBV5-6	TRBJ2-2	-
TGTGCCAGCAGAGAACTCTCGGTGGGCAATCAGCCCCAGCATTTT	CASRELSVGNQPQHF	-	TRBV2	TRBJ1-5	-
TGTGCCAGCAGTGAGGGGACACCGAACACCGGGGAGCTGTTTTTT	CASSEGTPNTGELFF	-	TRBV2	TRBJ2-2	-
TGTGCCAGCACCCTAAAGGGGAACACTGAAGCTTTCTTT	CASTLKGNTEAFF	-	TRBV6-1	TRBJ1-1	-
TGTGCCAGCAGTGGGGACACGGCTAGCAATCAGCCCCAGCATTTT	CASSGDTASNQPQHF	-	TRBV2	TRBJ1-5	once